This T cell receptor beta chain is drawn from a study of cytomegalovirus exposure and HLA in healthy donors. The germline V gene has CDR1 DFQATT and CDR2 SNEGSKA (reference sequence). The CDR3 spans 11 residues. Trimming took 1 base from V and 7 from J, leaving 7 bases between them. PCR employed 60 Vbeta and 13 Jbeta primers. The protocol was immunoSEQ multiplex PCR, while the TCRdb copy is restricted to in-frame clones and leaves out a portion. The sample consists of some 210,000 clones, about four fifths of them appearing once. The source material was PBMCs. The receptor comes from a woman aged 45 to 65 in good health and CMV-seropositive. This chain links TRBV20-1 with TRBJ1-2; no firm D call. As DNA, the CDR3 is TGCAGTGCTAGAGTGTCCCGTGGCTACACCTTC. This sequence encodes CSARVSRGYTF.